The next 14 T cell receptor beta chains were all read from a single sample in a study of shared clonotypes between healthy human individuals. Data came from immunoSEQ multiplex PCR; TCRdb stores just in-frame clones and leaves some out. The sample yields some 2.4 million clones, roughly 93% seen once. The specimen was naive CD4+ T cells from PBMCs. Subset described: CD45RA+ positively selected. The source of these receptors is a man aged 18-30 years in good health. Some clones in this sample may be carry-over from other donors' samples.

This chain links TRBV11-3 with TRBJ2-7; no reliable D call. Germline V gene sequence: CDR1 SGHNT, CDR2 YENEEA. CDR3 length: 12 residues. Trimming pared 5 bases from V and 3 bases from J, leaving 8 bases between. In DNA, the CDR3 is TGTGCCAGCAGCCAGGACCGCTACGAGCAGTACTTC. Its translation is CASSQDRYEQYF.

This sequence joins TRBV7-2 and TRBJ2-4; TRBD2 aligns across 9 bases. The germline V gene has CDR1 SGHTA and CDR2 FQGNSA. Trimming removed 1 base from V and 6 bases from J; junction bases left unmatched: 4. The CDR3 covers 15 residues. The DNA of the CDR3 is TGTGCCAGCAGCTTAGTCCTAGCGGGGCGAAACATTCAGTACTTC. Translation: CASSLVLAGRNIQYF.

V usage is TRBV11-2 and J usage is TRBJ2-7; TRBD1 matches at 8 bases. Trimming at V came to 1 base and at J to 2 bases, leaving 1 base not matched to a gene. The CDR3 length is 14 residues. Germline lookup yields CDR1 SGHAT and CDR2 FQNNGV. The CDR3 region has the DNA TGTGCCAGCAGCTTAGGGACAGGGACCTACGAGCAGTACTTC. It is translated as CASSLGTGTYEQYF.

This clone appeared a single time. The chain employs TRBV5-3 and TRBJ2-5, with D perhaps assigned TRBD1 or TRBD2 (6 bases each). TRBV5-3 is reported as an ORF; its role is uncertain. The CDR3 runs to 15 residues. The V gene lost 10 bases and the J gene lost 5 bases, with 24 bases spanning the gap. CDR3 region: CASHPPGASGETQYF. In DNA form, the CDR3 reads TGTGCCTCCCACCCCCCGGGGGCCTCCGGGGAGACCCAGTACTTC.

A word on this clone: Other DNA variants within this sample encode the same CDR3. The chain employs TRBV6-1 and TRBJ2-7, with D tentatively TRBD2 (6 bases). Germline CDR1 is MNHNS and CDR2 is SASEGT. The CDR3 extends over 14 amino acids. V was trimmed by 1 base and J by 2 bases, leaving 9 bases between them. Here the CDR3 reads CASSEVGGAYEQYF. CDR3 nucleotide sequence: TGTGCCAGCAGTGAAGTGGGAGGAGCCTACGAGCAGTACTTC.

The chain has TRBV7-3 and TRBJ2-3, with a weak D call TRBD1 (6 bases). V dropped 3 bases and J dropped 5 bases, with 18 bases sitting between them. CDR1 and CDR2 from the germline V gene are SGHTA and FQGTGA. The CDR3 covers 16 residues. CDR3 nucleotides: TGTGCCAGCAGCTTGAATACGATCCCGGGACAAGATACGCAGTATTTT. Its protein is CASSLNTIPGQDTQYF.

The rearrangement links TRBV5-4 to TRBJ2-3; tentatively, D is TRBD2 (6 bases). Per germline, CDR1 SGHNT and CDR2 YYREEE (reference sequence). The CDR3 is 16 amino acids. The V end lost 0 bases, the J end lost 2 bases, and 13 bases lay between the germline ends. CDR3 protein: CASSLVGGGTTDTQYF. In DNA, the CDR3 is TGTGCCAGCAGCTTGGTCGGGGGAGGAACCACAGATACGCAGTATTTT.

The gene calls are TRBV2 and TRBJ1-5, with a tentative D call TRBD1 (6 bases). The CDR3 has 14 residues. V shed 4 bases and J shed 4 bases, with 11 bases lying between them. Germline loops: CDR1 SNHLY, CDR2 FYNNEI. The CDR3 is CASSVGQINQPQHF. For the CDR3, the DNA is TGTGCCAGCAGTGTTGGACAGATTAATCAGCCCCAGCATTTT.

V is TRBV18 and J is TRBJ2-1; D could derive from TRBD1 or TRBD2 (5 bases each). V shed 5 bases and J shed 5 bases, with 13 bases lying between them. The germline CDR1 and CDR2 sequences are KGHSH and LQKENI. The CDR3 consists of 14 residues. The CDR3 bases are TGTGCCAGCTCATCTAATGTGGGGGACAATGAGCAGTTCTTC. This codes for CASSSNVGDNEQFF.

This clone turned up a few times. The rearrangement joins TRBV7-9 to TRBJ1-1; tentative D call: TRBD1 (5 bases). Per germline, CDR1 SEHNR and CDR2 FQNEAQ (reference sequence). Trimming took off 0 bases at V and 1 base at J, with 15 bases between the two ends. The CDR3 is 17 residues long. CDR3 DNA sequence: TGTGCCAGCAGCTTAGCGCTCTGGAGGGGAGAGAACACTGAAGCTTTCTTT. Protein sequence: CASSLALWRGENTEAFF.

The V gene is TRBV15, the J gene TRBJ1-5; the D gene is possibly TRBD1 (6 bases). Germline-derived CDR1 and CDR2 are LNHNV and YYDKDF (reference sequence). Trimming stripped 0 bases from V and 1 base from J, with 10 bases between. This CDR3 spans 16 amino acids. CDR3 amino acids: CATSREGRGSNQPQHF. The CDR3 nucleotides are TGTGCCACCAGCAGAGAGGGCAGGGGCAGCAATCAGCCCCAGCATTTT.

This clone was seen more than once but under ten times. The CDR3 DNA sequence: TGTGCCAGCAGCTTTGGCTCCCCGGGACAGGGTATCGAGCAGTACTTC. Translating it yields CASSFGSPGQGIEQYF. The chain employs TRBV5-4 and TRBJ2-7, with TRBD1 matching 9 bases. After removal of 2 bases from V and 6 bases from J, the junction contained 12 bases not matched to a gene. The CDR3 runs 16 residues. The V gene's germline CDR1 is SGHNT and CDR2 YYREEE (reference sequence).

Regarding this clone: Other DNA sequences in the sample encode the same CDR3. The rearrangement uses TRBV7-3 and TRBJ2-2; 7 nucleotides agree with TRBD1. The junction had 6 bases not matched to a gene; V was cut back by 3 bases and J by 2 bases. This CDR3 contains 16 residues. Germline V gene lookup returns CDR1 SGHTA and CDR2 FQGTGA. CDR3 residues: CASSLTGTANTGELFF. Written as DNA, the CDR3 is TGTGCCAGCAGCTTGACAGGGACAGCAAACACCGGGGAGCTGTTTTTT.

The rearrangement uses TRBV28 and TRBJ2-5; D possibly uses TRBD1 or TRBD2 (5 bases each). This CDR3 comprises 14 residues. Germline V gene sequence: CDR1 MDHEN, CDR2 SYDVKM. V shed 5 bases and J shed 1 base, with 11 bases lying between them. The CDR3 region is CASSTGPPQETQYF. The DNA for the CDR3 is TGTGCCAGCAGTACGGGACCGCCCCAAGAGACCCAGTACTTC.